The T cell receptor beta chain described here comes from a study of blood T cell repertoires in COVID-19. The assay was immunoSEQ multiplex PCR, and TCRdb's table has in-frame clones only and misses some. The sample has 150,000 to 200,000 clones, 65% to 85% seen once. Sequenced sample: peripheral blood. The TCR originated in a man in his fifties or sixties with active or convalescent COVID-19.

Written as DNA, the CDR3 is TGCAGCGTTGGGAAGGGGGCGCTTGGCTACACCTTC. Residues: CSVGKGALGYTF. The rearrangement links TRBV29-1 to TRBJ1-2; 7 nucleotides match TRBD1. Trimming removed 4 bases from V and 7 bases from J; junction bases left unmatched: 6. Germline V gene data show CDR1 as SQVTM and CDR2 as ANQGSEA. The CDR3 runs 12 residues.